These T cell receptor beta chains were read from a single sample in a study of PD-1 blockade in classical Hodgkin lymphoma. Sequenced by immunoSEQ multiplex PCR; TCRdb stores in-frame clones only, minus some. The sample records some 150,000 clones, just under 80% being singletons. The material sequenced was peripheral blood mononuclear cells (PBMCs), taken before the second cycle of nivolumab. These receptors came from a human donor with classical Hodgkin lymphoma. Each CDR3 is given with its conserved first and last residue. A D gene is named only where the DNA matches it firmly. Only some rows state a clone size, as once, few, many or a class for expanded clones.

.,TRBV10-3,once,TRBJ1-5,CATSHQEGRRQPQHF,TGTGCCACCAGCCATCAGGAGGGACGCCGACAGCCCCAGCATTTT
.,TRBV11-2,once,TRBJ1-2,CASSLILVGRGSTF,.
.,TRBV19,.,TRBJ1-6,CASSIGLSNSPLHF,TGTGCCAGTAGTATAGGACTAAGCAATTCACCCCTCCACTTT
TRBD1,TRBV9,.,TRBJ1-4,CASRRDSTTNEKLFF,TGTGCCAGCAGGCGGGACAGCACAACTAATGAAAAACTGTTTTTT
TRBD2,TRBV2,many,TRBJ2-5,CASSEWAGGETQYF,TGTGCCAGCAGTGAATGGGCGGGAGGAGAGACCCAGTACTTC
.,TRBV20-1,.,TRBJ2-5,CSARLQETQYF,TGCAGTGCTAGGCTCCAAGAGACCCAGTACTTC
.,TRBV7-9,many,TRBJ2-2,CASSQLAGELFF,TGTGCCAGCAGCCAACTCGCCGGGGAGCTGTTTTTT
TRBD2,TRBV11-3,.,TRBJ2-5,CASSSRLGSGGSSETQYF,TGTGCCAGCAGCTCTAGATTGGGTAGCGGGGGGTCGAGCGAGACCCAGTACTTC
TRBD2,TRBV7-9,.,TRBJ2-3,CASSFGAGGTDTQYF,TGTGCCAGCAGCTTCGGAGCGGGGGGCACAGATACGCAGTATTTT
TRBD2,TRBV10-3,.,TRBJ2-7,CAIKAGTSGSYEQYF,TGTGCCATCAAGGCAGGCACTAGCGGGAGCTACGAGCAGTACTTC
.,TRBV19,.,TRBJ2-7,CASSKQGPYEQYF,TGTGCCAGTAGTAAACAGGGCCCCTACGAGCAGTACTTC
TRBD1,TRBV7-9,.,TRBJ1-2,CASSLAHGQGKNGYTF,TGTGCCAGCAGCTTAGCGCACGGACAGGGGAAAAATGGCTACACCTTC
.,TRBV5-1,.,TRBJ2-3,CASSLAVGPAPTDTQYF,TGCGCCAGCAGCTTGGCCGTGGGGCCAGCCCCCACAGATACGCAGTATTTT
.,TRBV4-2,few,TRBJ1-1,CASSQEGMNTEAFF,TGTGCCAGCAGCCAGGAAGGGATGAACACTGAAGCTTTCTTT
.,TRBV10-3,.,TRBJ2-2,CAISVRRVSTGELFF,TGTGCCATCAGCGTACGACGGGTTAGCACCGGGGAGCTGTTTTTT
.,TRBV7-9,.,TRBJ2-7,CASSVAFGAYEQYF,TGTGCCAGCAGCGTGGCGTTTGGGGCTTACGAGCAGTACTTC
.,TRBV2,.,TRBJ1-1,CASSSDSYSEAFF,TGTGCCAGCAGCTCGGACAGCTACTCTGAAGCTTTCTTT
.,TRBV27,.,TRBJ2-6,CASTPRPNFYSGANVLTF,TGTGCCAGCACCCCAAGGCCAAACTTCTACTCTGGGGCCAACGTCCTGACTTTC
TRBD1,TRBV11-2,.,TRBJ1-1,CASSLAGTGNTEAFF,TGTGCCAGCAGCCTCGCCGGGACAGGGAACACTGAAGCTTTCTTT
.,TRBV6-5,.,TRBJ2-7,CASSYGPREGEYF,TGTGCCAGCAGTTACGGCCCCAGGGAGGGGGAGTACTTC
.,TRBV5-4,.,TRBJ2-3,CASSYRTPGTDTQYF,TGTGCCAGCAGCTACAGAACGCCGGGAACAGATACGCAGTATTTT
.,TRBV19,.,TRBJ2-7,CASSTGPTYEQYF,TGTGCCAGTAGTACCGGACCAACCTACGAGCAGTACTTC
TRBD1,TRBV28,.,TRBJ2-7,CASSQTGGSYEQYF,TGTGCCAGCAGTCAGACAGGGGGATCCTACGAGCAGTACTTC
.,TRBV7-9,.,TRBJ2-5,CASSLFQGPLETQYF,TGTGCCAGCAGCTTATTTCAGGGACCTTTGGAGACCCAGTACTTC
.,TRBV10-2,once,TRBJ2-3,CASSEWAGPTDTQYF,TGCGCCAGCAGTGAGTGGGCAGGGCCCACAGATACGCAGTATTTT
.,TRBV30,many,TRBJ1-1,CAWSVMRSTEAFF,TGTGCCTGGAGTGTAATGAGGAGCACTGAAGCTTTCTTT
.,TRBV6-5,.,TRBJ2-2,CATLRSGELFF,TGTGCCACCCTTAGGTCCGGGGAGCTGTTTTTT